This T cell receptor beta chain was sequenced for a study of T-cell reconstitution after alpha-beta-depleted transplantation in children. In germline, CDR1 is SQVTM, CDR2 ANQGSEA. This CDR3 is 10 amino acids long. Trimming took 7 bases from V and 3 from J, leaving 7 bases between them. It was with unique molecular identifiers that the TCRbeta library was prepared. TCRdb re-analysed the PCR reads in MiXCR, keeping a single row per CDR3 protein. Of around 450,000 distinct CDR3 sequences detected, 43% appear once; the ten largest clones hold around 29%. This clonotype was obtained from a girl aged 2 to 9 with aplastic anemia, due to receive a stem cell transplant. The sequencing here drew on PBMCs, taken before TCRalphabeta/CD19-depleted stem cell transplant. J is TRBJ2-7 and V is TRBV29-1, with a tentative D call TRBD2 (5 bases). The CDR3 is CSGGDYEQYF. CDR3 coding DNA: TGCAGCGGGGGAGACTACGAGCAGTACTTC.